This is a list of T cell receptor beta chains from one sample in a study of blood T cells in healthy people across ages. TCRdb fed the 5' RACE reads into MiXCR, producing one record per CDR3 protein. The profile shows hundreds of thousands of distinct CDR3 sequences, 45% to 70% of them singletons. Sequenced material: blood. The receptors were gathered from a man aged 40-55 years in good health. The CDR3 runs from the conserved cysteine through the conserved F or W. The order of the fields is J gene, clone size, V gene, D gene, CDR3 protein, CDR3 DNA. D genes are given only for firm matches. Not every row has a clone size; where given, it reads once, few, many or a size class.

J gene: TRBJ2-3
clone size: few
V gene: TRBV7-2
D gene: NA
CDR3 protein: CASSLSGATPDTQYF
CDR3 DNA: TGTGCCAGCAGCTTAAGCGGAGCTACCCCAGATACGCAGTATTTT

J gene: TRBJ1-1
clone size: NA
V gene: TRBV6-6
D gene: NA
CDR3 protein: CASSYSATEAFF
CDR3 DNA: TGTGCCAGCAGTTACTCCGCCACTGAAGCTTTCTTT

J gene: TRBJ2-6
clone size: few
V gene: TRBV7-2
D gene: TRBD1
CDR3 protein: CASSPTAGGVGANVLTF
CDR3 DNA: TGTGCCAGCAGCCCAACTGCAGGGGGTGTTGGGGCCAACGTCCTGACTTTC

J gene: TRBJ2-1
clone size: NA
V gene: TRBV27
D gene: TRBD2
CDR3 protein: CASSLFTSGVSYNEQFF
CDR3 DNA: TGTGCCAGCAGTTTATTTACTAGCGGTGTTTCCTACAATGAGCAGTTCTTC

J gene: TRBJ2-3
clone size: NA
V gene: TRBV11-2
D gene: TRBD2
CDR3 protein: CASSLDLGTRPTDTQYF
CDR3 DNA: TGTGCCAGCAGCTTAGATCTTGGGACTAGACCCACAGATACGCAGTATTTT

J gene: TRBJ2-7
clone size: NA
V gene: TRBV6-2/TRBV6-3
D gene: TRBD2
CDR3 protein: CASTEAGLYNEQYF
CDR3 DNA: TGTGCCAGCACCGAAGCGGGACTGTACAATGAGCAGTACTTC

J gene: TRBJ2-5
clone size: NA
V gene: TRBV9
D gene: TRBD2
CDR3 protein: CASSVNGLAGGPGETQYF
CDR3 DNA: TGTGCCAGCAGCGTAAACGGACTAGCGGGGGGGCCCGGAGAGACCCAGTACTTC

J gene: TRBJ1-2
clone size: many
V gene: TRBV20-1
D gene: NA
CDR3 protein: CSASEGSGPSLYGYTF
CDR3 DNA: TGCAGTGCTAGCGAAGGGTCCGGGCCCTCCCTTTATGGCTACACCTTC

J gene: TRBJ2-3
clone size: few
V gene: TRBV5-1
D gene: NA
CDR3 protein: CASSFGGRTDTQYF
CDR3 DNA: TGCGCCAGCAGCTTCGGGGGGCGGACGGATACGCAGTATTTT

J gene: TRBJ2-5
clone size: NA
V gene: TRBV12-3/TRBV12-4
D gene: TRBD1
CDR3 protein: CASSMTVGQQYF
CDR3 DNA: TGTGCCAGCAGTATGACCGTGGGACAGCAGTACTTC

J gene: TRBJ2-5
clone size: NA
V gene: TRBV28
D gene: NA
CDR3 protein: CASSLQGQSGTQYF
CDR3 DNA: TGTGCCAGCAGTTTGCAGGGACAATCCGGGACCCAGTACTTC

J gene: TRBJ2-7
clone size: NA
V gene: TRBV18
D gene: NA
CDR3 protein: CASSEGDSYEQYF
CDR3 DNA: TGTGCCAGCTCCGAAGGGGACTCCTACGAGCAGTACTTC

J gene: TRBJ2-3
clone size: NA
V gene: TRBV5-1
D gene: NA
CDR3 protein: CASSLGLYTDTQYF
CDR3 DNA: TGCGCCAGCAGCTTGGGTCTTTACACAGATACGCAGTATTTT

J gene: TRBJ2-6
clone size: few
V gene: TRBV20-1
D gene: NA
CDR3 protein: CSAWTATSGANVLTF
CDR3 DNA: TGCAGTGCGTGGACAGCTACTTCTGGGGCCAACGTCCTGACTTTC